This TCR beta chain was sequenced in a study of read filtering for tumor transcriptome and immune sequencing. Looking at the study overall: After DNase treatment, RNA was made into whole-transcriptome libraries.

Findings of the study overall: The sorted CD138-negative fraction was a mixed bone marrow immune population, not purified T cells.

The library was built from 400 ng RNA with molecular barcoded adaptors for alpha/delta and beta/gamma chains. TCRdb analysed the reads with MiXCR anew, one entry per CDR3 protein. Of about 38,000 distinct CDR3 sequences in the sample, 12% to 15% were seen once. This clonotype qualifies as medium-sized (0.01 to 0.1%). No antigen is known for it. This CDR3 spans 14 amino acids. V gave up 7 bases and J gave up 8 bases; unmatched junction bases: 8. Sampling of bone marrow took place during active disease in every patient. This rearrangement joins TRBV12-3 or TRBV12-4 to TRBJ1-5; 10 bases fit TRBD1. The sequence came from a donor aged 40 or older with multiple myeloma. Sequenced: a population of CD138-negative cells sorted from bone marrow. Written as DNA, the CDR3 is TGTGCCAGCACCGGGACAGGGGCTTTTGAGCCCCAGCATTTT. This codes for CASTGTGAFEPQHF.